This T cell receptor beta chain derives from a study of vaccination effects on CD4 cells after COVID-19. Study conclusions and caveats: The study found that only 1 of 255 vaccine-induced clones from healthy vaccinees cross-reacted with common cold coronaviruses. Infection- and vaccine-induced clones contracted markedly late after vaccination.

Expansion of antigen-specific CD4+ T cells with viral peptide pools was carried out by the ViraFEST assay before sequencing. Cells that had been cultured for 10 days were the source of isolated CD4+ T cells. Two-dose vaccination with either BNT162b2 or mRNA-1273 was given to the participants. Among the vaccine recipients, none had a prior SARS-CoV-2 infection, and nucleocapsid antibodies were negative. A density of roughly 2 million PBMC per well was used; these cells were cultured with roughly 10 IU/ml IL-2 and 10 ug/ml peptides. V lost 6 bases and J lost 4; bases outside the gene matches: 7. Germline-derived CDR1 and CDR2 are MNHNY and SVGAGI (reference sequence). The CDR3 covers 15 residues. Using immunoSEQ multiplex PCR, the repertoire was profiled, and TCRdb retains in-frame clones only, with some absent. The sample gives roughly 55,000 clones, roughly 78% of which show up once; 1.5% to 2% is in the top ten.

About this clone: Its specificity is unknown.

This receptor was identified in a human donor who received a COVID-19 vaccine. The chain uses TRBV6-6 and TRBJ2-1; 9 positions match TRBD1. The material sequenced was CD4+ T cells from PBMCs cultured with HCoV-OC43 spike peptides, taken after COVID-19 vaccination. The subset is: HCoV-OC43 spike overlapping peptide pool stimulation. This chain's CDR3 is CASRGRGQGYNEQFF. CDR3 sequence (DNA): TGTGCCAGCAGGGGAAGAGGACAGGGGTACAATGAGCAGTTCTTC.